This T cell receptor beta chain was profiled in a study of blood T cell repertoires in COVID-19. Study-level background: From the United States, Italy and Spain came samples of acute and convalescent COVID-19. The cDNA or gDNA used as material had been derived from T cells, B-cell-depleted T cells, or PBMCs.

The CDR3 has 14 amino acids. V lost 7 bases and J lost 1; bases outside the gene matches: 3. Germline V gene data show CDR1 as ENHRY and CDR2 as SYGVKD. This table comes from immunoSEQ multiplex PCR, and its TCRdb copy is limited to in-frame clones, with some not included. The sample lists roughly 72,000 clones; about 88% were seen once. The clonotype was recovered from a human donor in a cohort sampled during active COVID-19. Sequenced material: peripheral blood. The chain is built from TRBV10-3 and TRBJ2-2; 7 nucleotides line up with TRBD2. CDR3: CAIKPGGNTGELFF. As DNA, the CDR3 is TGTGCCATCAAACCGGGGGGGAACACCGGGGAGCTGTTTTTT.